Shown below are 14 T cell receptor beta chains from a single sample sequenced in a study of sequential checkpoint blockade in melanoma. Specified treatment: randomized to nivolumab then ipilimumab (arm A) or the reverse (arm B). The assay was immunoSEQ multiplex PCR, and TCRdb's table has in-frame clones only and misses some. This table holds around 2,000 clones, around 15% found once. Sample: tumor tissue (inferred from file names), taken from a patient given nivolumab and ipilimumab in sequence. Receptors originate from a human donor with melanoma.

V is TRBV9 and J is TRBJ2-3, with 8 bases that match TRBD2. Per germline, CDR1 SGDLS and CDR2 YYNGEE. With 7 bases clipped from V and 0 bases from J, the junction kept 16 bases outside the gene matches. The CDR3 is 18 residues long. In DNA form, the CDR3 reads TGTGCCAGCGAAAGAGGGGCGGGGGGATACCTGAGCACAGATACGCAGTATTTT. This encodes CASERGAGGYLSTDTQYF.

This clone has more than one count but fewer than ten. V usage is TRBV15 and J usage is TRBJ2-4; D might be TRBD1 (6 bases). V lost 9 bases to trimming and J lost 8 bases, with 20 bases between them. Germline values: CDR1 LNHNV, CDR2 YYDKDF (reference sequence). The CDR3 consists of 14 residues. The CDR3 region has the DNA TGTGCCACTGCCAGGGGTGGCTATTCGGACATTCAGTACTTC. Translating it yields CATARGGYSDIQYF. Looking up the rest from reference TRBV15 and TRBJ2-4 gives the full variable domain: DAMVIQNPRYQVTQFGKPVTLSCSQTLNHNVMYWYQQKSSQAPKLLFHYYDKDFNNEADTPDNFQSRRPNTSFCFLDIRSPGLGDTAMYLCATARGGYSDIQYFGAGTRLSVL.

The chain links TRBV5-1 to TRBJ2-2; 7 bases fit TRBD1. Germline lookup yields CDR1 SGHRS and CDR2 YFSETQ. The CDR3 is 16 residues long. V was pared by 0 bases and J by 4 bases, with 6 bases of the junction left unmatched. The CDR3 spells CASSLDSGGSTGELFF. CDR3 sequence (DNA): TGCGCCAGCAGCTTGGATTCAGGGGGATCCACCGGGGAGCTGTTTTTT.

By share, this clone ranks as medium-sized. V is TRBV11-3 and J is TRBJ1-1, with D maybe TRBD1 (5 bases). The germline V gene encodes CDR1 SGHNT and CDR2 YENEEA. The CDR3 contains 16 residues. V was cut by 5 bases and J by 0 bases, with 16 bases left in between. CDR3 protein: CASSPGVGLMNTEAFF. The CDR3 coding sequence is TGTGCCAGCAGCCCGGGGGTAGGCCTTATGAACACTGAAGCTTTCTTT.

The sample holds a few counts of this clone. This rearrangement joins TRBV4-1 to TRBJ1-2, with D uncertain. Between the trimmed V and J ends, which lost 3 bases and 8 bases, there was a span of 16 bases. CDR3 length: 14 residues. Germline V gene data show CDR1 as MGHRA and CDR2 as YSYEKL. The CDR3 DNA sequence: TGCGCCAGCAGCCACCCGGAGGCGGGAAAGGGCTACACCTTC. Translating it yields CASSHPEAGKGYTF.

The genes are TRBV18 and TRBJ1-5; D possibly corresponds to TRBD1 (6 bases). The V gene's germline CDR1 is KGHSH and CDR2 LQKENI. The V end was cut by 4 bases, the J end by 1 base, with 11 bases between. The CDR3 has 15 amino acids. The CDR3 loop is CASSQLGGSNQPQHF. Here the CDR3 DNA reads TGTGCCAGCTCACAACTAGGGGGGAGCAATCAGCCCCAGCATTTT.

The chain joins TRBV25-1 to TRBJ2-3; 7 positions agree with TRBD2. J lost 2 bases, V lost 3 bases, and 8 bases had no gene match. The length of the CDR3 is 16 residues. Per germline, CDR1 MGHDK and CDR2 SYGVNS. The CDR3 region has the DNA TGTGCCAGCAGTGAGCTACGCGGGGGAACCACAGATACGCAGTATTTT. Translation gives CASSELRGGTTDTQYF.

The chain joins TRBV14 to TRBJ2-7, with TRBD2 identical over 14 bases. The CDR3 consists of 17 residues. The junction had 12 bases not matched to a gene; V was cut back by 5 bases and J by 6 bases. CDR1 SGHDN and CDR2 FVKESK come from the germline V gene. In DNA form, the CDR3 reads TGTGCCAGCAGCTCGACTAGCGGGGGGGCCCTTTCGCGCGAGCAGTACTTC. Residues: CASSSTSGGALSREQYF. Full variable domain (rest looked up from reference TRBV14 and TRBJ2-7): EAGVTQFPSHSVIEKGQTVTLRCDPISGHDNLYWYRRVMGKEIKFLLHFVKESKQDESGMPNNRFLAERTGGTYSTLKVQPAELEDSGVYFCASSSTSGGALSREQYFGPGTRLTVT.

This clone was picked up a small number of times. V usage is TRBV9 and J usage is TRBJ1-1; D unresolved. Looked up from germline, CDR1 is SGDLS and CDR2 is YYNGEE. CDR3 size: 12 residues. Trimming took 10 bases from V and 5 from J, leaving 15 bases between them. As DNA, the CDR3 is TGTGCCCTCAGAGCCACCGGGACTGAAGCTTTCTTT. This codes for CALRATGTEAFF.

The chain joins TRBV9 to TRBJ2-3; TRBD2 agrees at 10 bases. The CDR3 has 15 residues. V shed 3 bases, J shed 3 bases, and the junction held 4 bases outside the gene matches. The germline CDR1 and CDR2 sequences are SGDLS and YYNGEE. The CDR3 sequence: CASSAFSGGTDTQYF. CDR3 sequence (DNA): TGTGCCAGCAGCGCCTTTAGCGGGGGGACAGATACGCAGTATTTT.

The chain combines TRBV19 with TRBJ1-5; 9 positions match TRBD1. This CDR3 is 16 amino acids long. Losses at the gene ends were 4 bases for V and 5 bases for J; bases not matched to a gene: 9. Germline values: CDR1 LNHDA, CDR2 SQIVND (reference sequence). CDR3 sequence (DNA): TGTGCCAGTAGTAACTATCGGACAGGGGTGGATCAGCCCCAGCATTTT. It codes for CASSNYRTGVDQPQHF.

The chain uses TRBV6-8 and TRBJ2-2; TRBD1 is a possible D gene (6 bases). The CDR3 covers 17 residues. Germline CDR1 reads MNHGY; CDR2 reads SAAAGT. The V end was cut by 6 bases, the J end by 4 bases, with 21 bases between. The CDR3 DNA follows: TGTGCCAGCAGCTCTAACACCCAGGGGTGGGTCACCGGGGAGCTGTTTTTT. It translates to CASSSNTQGWVTGELFF.

This clone has a count of ten or more. The chain joins TRBV11-3 to TRBJ1-2; 10 bases map to TRBD1. Germline V gene data show CDR1 as SGHNT and CDR2 as YENEEA. This CDR3 spans 17 amino acids. J gave up 10 bases and V 5 bases, and 19 bases lay outside the gene matches. Here the CDR3 DNA reads TGTGCCAGCAGCCAGTTCGGATCGGGACAGGGGAAAATCGACTACACCTTC. This encodes CASSQFGSGQGKIDYTF.

This clone is termed medium-sized. The chain links TRBV28 to TRBJ2-7, with a weak D call TRBD1 (6 bases). This CDR3 has 15 residues. Germline V lookup: CDR1 MDHEN, CDR2 SYDVKM. Deletions cut 5 bases from V and 3 bases from J, with 17 bases between. Here the CDR3 reads CASSPQGLGYYEQYV. The CDR3 bases are TGTGCCAGCAGTCCCCAGGGGTTGGGGTACTACGAGCAGTACGTC.